This TCR beta chain was sequenced during a study of T cell changes during pregnancy in multiple sclerosis. Libraries were prepared by immunoSEQ multiplex PCR; TCRdb keeps only in-frame clonotypes and omits some of them. Counted here are 45,000 to 65,000 clones, about nine tenths occurring once; the ten biggest clones make up around 0.56%. The V gene lost 6 bases and the J gene lost 11 bases, with 5 bases spanning the gap. The CDR3 is made up of 9 amino acids. The TCR was taken from a female donor with multiple sclerosis, enrolled in a pregnancy study. The sequences come from CD4+ T cells from peripheral blood mononuclear cells, collected after pregnancy. The chain recombines TRBV23-1 with TRBJ2-1, with unresolved D. TRBV23-1 is given ORF status, its function remaining uncertain. The DNA for the CDR3 is TGCGCCAGCAGGCGGAAGCAGTTCTTC. Protein: CASRRKQFF.